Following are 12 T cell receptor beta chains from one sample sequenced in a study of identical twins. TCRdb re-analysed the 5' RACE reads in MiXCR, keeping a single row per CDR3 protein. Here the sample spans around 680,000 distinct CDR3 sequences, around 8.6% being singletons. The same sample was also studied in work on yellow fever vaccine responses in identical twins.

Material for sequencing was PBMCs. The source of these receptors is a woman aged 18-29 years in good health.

The CDR3 DNA sequence: TGCAGTGCTAGAGTTGGGGGGATCTCCTACGAGCAGTACTTC. This encodes CSARVGGISYEQYF. The J gene is TRBJ2-7, the V gene TRBV20-1; TRBD2 is a possible D gene (6 bases). V was cut by 1 base and J by 0 bases, with 10 bases left in between. CDR3 length: 14 residues. Germline V gene lookup returns CDR1 DFQATT and CDR2 SNEGSKA (reference sequence).

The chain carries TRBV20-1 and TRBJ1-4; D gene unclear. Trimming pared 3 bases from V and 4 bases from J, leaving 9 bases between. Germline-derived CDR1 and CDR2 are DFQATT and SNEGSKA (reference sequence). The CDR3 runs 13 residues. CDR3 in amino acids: CSARSSLNEKLFF. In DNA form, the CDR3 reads TGCAGTGCTAGGTCTAGTCTTAATGAAAAACTGTTTTTT.

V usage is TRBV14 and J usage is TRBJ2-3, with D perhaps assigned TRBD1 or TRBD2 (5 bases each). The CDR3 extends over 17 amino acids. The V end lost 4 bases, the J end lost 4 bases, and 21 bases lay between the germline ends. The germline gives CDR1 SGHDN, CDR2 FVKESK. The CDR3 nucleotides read TGTGCCAGCAGCCCTCTTTCCCCGGGACGCGCAGCAGATACGCAGTATTTT. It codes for CASSPLSPGRAADTQYF. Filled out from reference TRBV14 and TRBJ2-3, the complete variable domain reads EAGVTQFPSHSVIEKGQTVTLRCDPISGHDNLYWYRRVMGKEIKFLLHFVKESKQDESGMPNNRFLAERTGGTYSTLKVQPAELEDSGVYFCASSPLSPGRAADTQYFGPGTRLTVL.

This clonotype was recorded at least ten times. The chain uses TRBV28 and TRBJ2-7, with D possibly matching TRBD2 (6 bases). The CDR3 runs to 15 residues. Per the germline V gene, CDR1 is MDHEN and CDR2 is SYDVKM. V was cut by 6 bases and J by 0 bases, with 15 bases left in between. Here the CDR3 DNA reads TGTGCCAGCAGGGGGGTCTACGGGGGCTCCTACGAGCAGTACTTC. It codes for CASRGVYGGSYEQYF.

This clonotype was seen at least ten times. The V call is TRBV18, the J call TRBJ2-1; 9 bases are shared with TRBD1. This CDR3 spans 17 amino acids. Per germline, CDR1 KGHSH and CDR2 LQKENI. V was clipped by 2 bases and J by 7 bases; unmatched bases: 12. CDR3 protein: CASSPGATGTGRNEQFF. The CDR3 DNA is TGTGCCAGCTCACCAGGGGCCACGGGGACAGGGAGAAATGAGCAGTTCTTC.

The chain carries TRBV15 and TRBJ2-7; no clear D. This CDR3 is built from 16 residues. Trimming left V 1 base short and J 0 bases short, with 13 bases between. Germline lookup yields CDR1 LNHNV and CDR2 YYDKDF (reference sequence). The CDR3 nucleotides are TGTGCCACCAGCAGAGTTTTGGCGACGGCCTCCTACGAGCAGTACTTC. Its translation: CATSRVLATASYEQYF. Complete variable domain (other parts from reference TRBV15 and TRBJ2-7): DAMVIQNPRYQVTQFGKPVTLSCSQTLNHNVMYWYQQKSSQAPKLLFHYYDKDFNNEADTPDNFQSRRPNTSFCFLDIRSPGLGDTAMYLCATSRVLATASYEQYFGPGTRLTVT.

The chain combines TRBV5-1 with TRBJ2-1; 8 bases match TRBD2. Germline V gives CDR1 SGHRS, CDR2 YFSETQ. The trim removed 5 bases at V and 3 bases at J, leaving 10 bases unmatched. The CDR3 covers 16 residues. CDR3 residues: CASRPSGTSVYNEQFF. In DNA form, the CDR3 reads TGCGCCAGCAGACCTTCCGGGACTAGTGTCTACAATGAGCAGTTCTTC.

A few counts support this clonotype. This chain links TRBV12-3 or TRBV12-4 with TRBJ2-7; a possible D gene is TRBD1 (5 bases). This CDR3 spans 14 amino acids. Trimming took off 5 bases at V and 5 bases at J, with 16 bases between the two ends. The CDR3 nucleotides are TGTGCCAGCAGTGACCCAGGGAATATTGACGAGCAGTACTTC. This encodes CASSDPGNIDEQYF.

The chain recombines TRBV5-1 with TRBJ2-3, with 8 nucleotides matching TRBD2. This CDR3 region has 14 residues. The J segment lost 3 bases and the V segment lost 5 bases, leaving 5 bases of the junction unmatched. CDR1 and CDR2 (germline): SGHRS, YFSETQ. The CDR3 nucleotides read TGCGCCAGCAGTAACAGCGGGGGAACAGATACGCAGTATTTT. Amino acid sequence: CASSNSGGTDTQYF. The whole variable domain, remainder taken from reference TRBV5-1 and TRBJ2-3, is KAGVTQTPRYLIKTRGQQVTLSCSPISGHRSVSWYQQTPGQGLQFLFEYFSETQRNKGNFPGRFSGRQFSNSRSEMNVSTLELGDSALYLCASSNSGGTDTQYFGPGTRLTVL.

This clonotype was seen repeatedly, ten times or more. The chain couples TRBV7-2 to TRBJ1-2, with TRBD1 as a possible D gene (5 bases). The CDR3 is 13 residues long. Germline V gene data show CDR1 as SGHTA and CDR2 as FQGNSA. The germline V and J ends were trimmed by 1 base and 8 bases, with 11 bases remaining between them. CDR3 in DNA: TGTGCCAGCAGCTTAGTTACAGAGGGGGGCTACACCTTC. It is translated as CASSLVTEGGYTF. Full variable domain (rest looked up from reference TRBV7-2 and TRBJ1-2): GAGVSQSPSNKVTEKGKDVELRCDPISGHTALYWYRQSLGQGLEFLIYFQGNSAPDKSGLPSDRFSAERTGGSVSTLTIQRTQQEDSAVYLCASSLVTEGGYTFGSGTRLTVV.

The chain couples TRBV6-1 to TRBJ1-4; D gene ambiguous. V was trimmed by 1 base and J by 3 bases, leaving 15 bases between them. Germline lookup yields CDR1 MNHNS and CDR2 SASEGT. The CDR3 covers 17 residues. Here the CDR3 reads CASSEGNLAFPNEKLFF. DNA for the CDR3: TGTGCCAGCAGTGAAGGCAACTTAGCGTTTCCTAATGAAAAACTGTTTTTT.

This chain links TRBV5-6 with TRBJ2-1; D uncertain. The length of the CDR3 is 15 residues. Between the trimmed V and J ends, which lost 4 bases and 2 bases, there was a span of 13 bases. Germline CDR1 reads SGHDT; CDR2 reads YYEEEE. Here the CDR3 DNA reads TGTGCCAGCAGCCTCAGTCATAGGACCTACAATGAGCAGTTCTTC. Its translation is CASSLSHRTYNEQFF.